What follows are 16 T cell receptor beta chains derived from one specimen sequenced in a study of CD8+ T cells in alopecia areata. cDNA prepared by RNA extraction and subsequent reverse transcription served as the template for sequencing. The repertoire was sequenced with immunoSEQ multiplex PCR; TCRdb's copy has only in-frame clones and lacks some. Counted here are roughly 250,000 clones, roughly two thirds occurring once; the ten biggest clones make up 1% to 1.5%. Specimen: CD4+ T cells sorted from blood, collected at week 0. These receptors came from a human donor with alopecia areata.

This clone was counted only a few times. Here the CDR3 DNA reads TGTGCCAGCAGCTTACAGGGGGGAGAAGCTTTCTTT. Translated, it gives CASSLQGGEAFF. The chain is built from TRBV7-9 and TRBJ1-1; TRBD1 matches 7 bases. This CDR3 is 12 amino acids long. J lost 8 bases, V lost 2 bases, and 2 bases had no gene match. Looked up from germline, CDR1 is SEHNR and CDR2 is FQNEAQ (reference sequence).

This chain uses TRBV2 with TRBJ1-5; 9 nucleotides align to TRBD1. This CDR3 spans 15 amino acids. Germline V gene sequence: CDR1 SNHLY, CDR2 FYNNEI. V dropped 5 bases and J dropped 1; count of bases not matched to a gene: 3. In nucleotides, the CDR3 is TGTGCCAGCAGTTGGGACAGGGCGAGCAATCAGCCCCAGCATTTT. It codes for CASSWDRASNQPQHF.

This rearrangement joins TRBV29-1 to TRBJ2-5, with 9 bases matching TRBD1. Unmatched junction bases numbered 5, after V lost 3 bases and J lost 3 bases. The CDR3 extends over 14 amino acids. Germline V gene lookup returns CDR1 SQVTM and CDR2 ANQGSEA. CDR3 sequence reads: CSVDTGQGKETQYF. The CDR3 DNA reads TGCAGCGTTGACACGGGACAGGGAAAAGAGACCCAGTACTTC.

This clone has more than one count but fewer than ten. The V gene is TRBV2, the J gene TRBJ1-1; D unclear. V was pared by 8 bases and J by 1 base, with 14 bases between. Germline CDR1 is SNHLY and CDR2 is FYNNEI. The CDR3 has 14 residues. CDR3 amino acids: CASRGLLGNTEAFF. Here the CDR3 DNA reads TGTGCCAGCCGCGGGCTACTTGGGAACACTGAAGCTTTCTTT.

The rearrangement joins TRBV15 to TRBJ1-6, with 8 bases identical to TRBD1. With V trimmed by 5 bases and J by 6 bases, 6 bases remained unmatched. Per germline, CDR1 LNHNV and CDR2 YYDKDF (reference sequence). There are 15 residues in the CDR3. The CDR3 sequence is CATSQLTGGNSPLHF. As DNA, the CDR3 is TGTGCCACCAGCCAATTAACAGGGGGTAATTCACCCCTCCACTTT.

The genes are TRBV30 and TRBJ2-7, with D perhaps assigned TRBD1 or TRBD2 (6 bases each). CDR1 is GTSNPN, CDR2 SVGIG, per germline (reference sequence). The CDR3 consists of 14 residues. Trimming pared 3 bases from V and 2 bases from J, leaving 14 bases between. CDR3 sequence reads: CAWRDGGPPYEQYF. In DNA form, the CDR3 reads TGTGCCTGGAGAGACGGGGGCCCCCCCTACGAGCAGTACTTC.

This clone came up once. The CDR3 nucleotides read TGCAGCGTTGACCAGGGGCGAGAGACCCAGTACTTC. The encoded protein is CSVDQGRETQYF. This sequence joins TRBV29-1 and TRBJ2-5, with TRBD1 as a possible D gene (6 bases). CDR1 is SQVTM and CDR2 is ANQGSEA in the germline V gene. The V and J ends lost 3 bases and 4 bases respectively, with 9 bases between them. The CDR3 consists of 12 residues.

This clone appeared once. The rearrangement links TRBV27 to TRBJ1-2; D unclear. There are 13 residues in the CDR3. V lost 2 bases, J lost 0 bases, and 4 bases lay in between. Germline loops: CDR1 MNHEY, CDR2 SMNVEV (reference sequence). CDR3 DNA sequence: TGTGCCAGCAGTTTAACAGCTAACTATGGCTACACCTTC. This encodes CASSLTANYGYTF.

The chain is built from TRBV4-1 and TRBJ1-2; D gene ambiguous. V was cut by 1 base and J by 4 bases, with 13 bases left in between. This CDR3 has 15 residues. The V gene's germline CDR1 is MGHRA and CDR2 YSYEKL. DNA of the CDR3: TGCGCCAGCAGCCAAGTCACACCGAGACCCTATGGCTACACCTTC. This encodes CASSQVTPRPYGYTF.

The V call is TRBV20-1, the J call TRBJ2-5; the D gene is possibly TRBD2 (5 bases). Germline CDR1 is DFQATT and CDR2 is SNEGSKA (reference sequence). The CDR3 is 11 residues long. V was clipped by 6 bases and J by 4 bases, with 9 bases between them. The CDR3 DNA sequence: TGCAGTGCCCTGGGAGTAGAGACCCAGTACTTC. Amino acids: CSALGVETQYF.

V is TRBV7-3 and J is TRBJ2-5; possible D gene TRBD2, 7 bases. Germline-derived CDR1 and CDR2 are SGHTA and FQGTGA. V lost 4 bases and J lost 5, with 14 bases in between. This CDR3 is 14 amino acids long. The chain's CDR3 is CASSSNGGAETQYF. CDR3 bases: TGTGCCAGCAGCTCGAATGGGGGGGCGGAGACCCAGTACTTC. The complete variable domain, with remaining parts taken from reference TRBV7-3 and TRBJ2-5, reads GAGVSQTPSNKVTEKGKYVELRCDPISGHTALYWYRQSLGQGPEFLIYFQGTGAADDSGLPNDRFFAVRPEGSVSTLKIQRTERGDSAVYLCASSSNGGAETQYFGPGTRLLVL.

The CDR3 loop reads CSVVAHQSTDTQYF. The CDR3 DNA sequence: TGCAGCGTTGTGGCACACCAATCCACAGATACGCAGTATTTT. This rearrangement joins TRBV29-1 to TRBJ2-3, with D unclear. Trimming pared 4 bases from V and 2 bases from J, leaving 13 bases between. Germline lookup yields CDR1 SQVTM and CDR2 ANQGSEA. CDR3 length: 14 amino acids.

This clone has just one count. The chain carries TRBV29-1 and TRBJ2-5; possibly TRBD2 for D (6 bases). The CDR3 loop spans 13 amino acids. Germline CDR1 and CDR2: SQVTM and ANQGSEA. With 8 bases removed from V and 5 bases from J, the gap between germline ends came to 18 bases. The CDR3 DNA is TGCAGCTCGCAGGCCCAGGGAGGCGAGACCCAGTACTTC. The encoded protein is CSSQAQGGETQYF. The full variable domain, in which reference TRBV29-1 and TRBJ2-5 provide the parts outside the CDR3, is SAVISQKPSRDICQRGTSLTIQCQVDSQVTMMFWYRQQPGQSLTLIATANQGSEATYESGFVIDKFPISRPNLTFSTLTVSNMSPEDSSIYLCSSQAQGGETQYFGPGTRLLVL.

The chain is built from TRBV29-1 and TRBJ2-3, with D maybe TRBD1 (6 bases). With 6 bases removed from V and 2 bases from J, the gap between germline ends came to 12 bases. This CDR3 is built from 13 residues. Germline V gene sequence: CDR1 SQVTM, CDR2 ANQGSEA. CDR3 DNA sequence: TGCAGCGTAGGGACACCGACCACAGATACGCAGTATTTT. It yields the protein CSVGTPTTDTQYF.

In this sample, this clone turned up a few times. The V gene is TRBV4-2, the J gene TRBJ2-5; possible D gene TRBD1, 6 bases. The germline V gene has CDR1 LGHNA and CDR2 YNFKEQ. This CDR3 contains 14 residues. Trimming left V 0 bases short and J 4 bases short, with 9 bases between. This chain's CDR3 is CASSQEPGVETQYF. DNA of the CDR3: TGTGCCAGCAGCCAAGAACCAGGGGTAGAGACCCAGTACTTC.

CDR3 in DNA: TGTGCCAGCAGCTTTGGGAGGGGGAATGAAAAACTGTTTTTT. Its translation is CASSFGRGNEKLFF. The rearrangement joins TRBV7-8 to TRBJ1-4; a possible D gene is TRBD1 (6 bases). The length of the CDR3 is 14 residues. Per germline, CDR1 SGHVS and CDR2 FQNEAQ. With 3 bases removed from V and 5 bases from J, the gap between germline ends came to 10 bases.